This TCR beta chain was recorded in a study of cytomegalovirus exposure and HLA in healthy donors. 60 Vbeta and 13 Jbeta primers were used in PCR. Sequencing used immunoSEQ multiplex PCR; TCRdb keeps in-frame clones, though not all of them. The sample has roughly 110,000 clones; the top ten hold more than 3.5%. V lost 3 bases and J lost 4, with 16 bases in between. Germline loops: CDR1 SGDLS, CDR2 YYNGEE. This CDR3 is built from 16 residues. Notes on this clone: Its target is not known.

Findings of the study overall: The study had only CMV serostatus as immune exposure information. With high specificity and sensitivity, the classifier reportedly diagnosed cytomegalovirus status. In a later analysis, about 17,000 TCR beta sequences were associated with HLA alleles at 0.05 false discovery rate. According to the study, around 160 TCR beta chains were cytomegalovirus-associated.

The sample taken for sequencing was PBMCs. This sequence was found in a man younger than 40 in good health and CMV-seronegative. The chain links TRBV9 to TRBJ2-2; possibly TRBD2 for D (5 bases). The CDR3 spells CASSGNSLRGTGELFF. The DNA of the CDR3 is TGTGCCAGCAGCGGGAATAGCCTACGGGGCACCGGGGAGCTGTTTTTT.